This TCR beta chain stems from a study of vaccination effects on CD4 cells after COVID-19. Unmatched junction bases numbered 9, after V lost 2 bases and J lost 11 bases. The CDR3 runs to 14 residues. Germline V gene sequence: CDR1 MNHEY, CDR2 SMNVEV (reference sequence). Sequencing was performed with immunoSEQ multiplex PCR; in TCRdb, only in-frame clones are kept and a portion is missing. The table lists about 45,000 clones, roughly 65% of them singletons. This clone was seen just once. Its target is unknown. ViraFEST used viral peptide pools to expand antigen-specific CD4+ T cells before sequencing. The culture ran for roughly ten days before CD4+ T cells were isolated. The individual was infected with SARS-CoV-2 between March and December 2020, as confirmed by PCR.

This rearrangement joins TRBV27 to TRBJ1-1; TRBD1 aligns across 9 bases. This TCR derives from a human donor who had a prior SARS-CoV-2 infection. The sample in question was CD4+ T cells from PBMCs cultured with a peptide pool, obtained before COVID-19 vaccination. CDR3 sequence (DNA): TGTGCCAGCAGTTTAATCCCGACAGGGGGGAGGGCTTTCTTT. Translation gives CASSLIPTGGRAFF.